This T cell receptor beta chain is from a study of PD-L1 blockade in urothelial cancer. At the level of the study: Each patient had 0 to 3 earlier chemotherapy regimens.

The CDR3 consists of 14 residues. Trimming removed 7 bases at V and 7 bases at J, with 16 bases between. Germline V lookup: CDR1 SGHAT, CDR2 FQNNGV. Noted time point: pretreatment peripheral blood. The table came from immunoSEQ multiplex PCR; TCRdb's copy has only in-frame clones and leaves some out. The sample has 95,000 to 100,000 clones, around 87% seen once; the top ten hold 1.5% to 2.5%. The source material was PBMCs, sampled around atezolizumab (anti-PD-L1) treatment. This clonotype was sampled from a man aged 55 to 69 with urothelial cancer. The rearrangement uses TRBV11-2 and TRBJ2-2, with D possibly being TRBD2 (5 bases). CDR3 nucleotides: TGTGCCAGCACCACCATGTCGGGAAGCGGGGAGCTGTTTTTT. Amino acid sequence: CASTTMSGSGELFF.